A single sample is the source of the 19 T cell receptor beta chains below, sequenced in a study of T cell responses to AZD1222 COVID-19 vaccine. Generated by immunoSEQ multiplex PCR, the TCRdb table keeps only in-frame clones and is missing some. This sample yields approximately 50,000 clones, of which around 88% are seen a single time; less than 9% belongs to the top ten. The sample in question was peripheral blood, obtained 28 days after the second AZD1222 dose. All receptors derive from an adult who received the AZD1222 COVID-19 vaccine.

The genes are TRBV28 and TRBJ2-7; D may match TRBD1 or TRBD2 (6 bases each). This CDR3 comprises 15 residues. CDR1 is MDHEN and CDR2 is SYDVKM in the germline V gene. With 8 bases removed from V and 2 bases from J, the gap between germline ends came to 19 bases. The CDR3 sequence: CASQLMGGTAYEQYF. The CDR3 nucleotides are TGTGCCAGCCAACTGATGGGGGGCACCGCCTACGAGCAGTACTTC.

The CDR3 is CASSPYDRATDTQYF. The CDR3 region has the DNA TGTGCCAGCAGCCCCTACGACAGGGCCACAGATACGCAGTATTTT. The chain combines TRBV7-8 with TRBJ2-3, with 7 bases fitting TRBD1. The CDR3 is made up of 15 amino acids. The V gene's germline CDR1 is SGHVS and CDR2 FQNEAQ. The ends lost 5 bases at V and 2 bases at J; junction bases unmatched: 7.

The CDR3 sequence is CAWSLAGTGNQPQHF. The CDR3, as DNA: TGTGCCTGGAGTCTCGCCGGGACAGGGAATCAGCCCCAGCATTTT. The V and J genes are TRBV30 and TRBJ1-5; TRBD1 agrees at 9 bases. The germline gives CDR1 GTSNPN, CDR2 SVGIG (reference sequence). CDR3 length: 15 amino acids. Germline trimming cut 2 bases from V and 4 bases from J; bases unmatched to any gene: 6.

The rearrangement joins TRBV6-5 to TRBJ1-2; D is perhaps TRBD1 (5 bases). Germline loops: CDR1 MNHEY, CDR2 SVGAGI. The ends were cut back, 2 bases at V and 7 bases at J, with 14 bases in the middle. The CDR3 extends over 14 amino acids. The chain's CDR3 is CASSYTGDLTGYTF. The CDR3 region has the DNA TGTGCCAGCAGTTACACGGGGGACCTCACTGGCTACACCTTC.

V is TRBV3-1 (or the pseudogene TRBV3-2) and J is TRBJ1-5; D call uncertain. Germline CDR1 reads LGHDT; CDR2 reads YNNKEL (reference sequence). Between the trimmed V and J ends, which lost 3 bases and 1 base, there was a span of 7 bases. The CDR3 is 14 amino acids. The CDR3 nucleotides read TGTGCCAGCAGCCACTCTTTGAGCAATCAGCCCCAGCATTTT. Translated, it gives CASSHSLSNQPQHF.

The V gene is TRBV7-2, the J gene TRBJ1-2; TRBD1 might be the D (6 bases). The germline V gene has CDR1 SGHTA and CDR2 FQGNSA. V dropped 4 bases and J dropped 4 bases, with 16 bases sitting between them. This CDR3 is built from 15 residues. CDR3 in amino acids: CASSSEIQGGYGYTF. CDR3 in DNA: TGTGCCAGCAGCTCCGAGATACAGGGCGGCTATGGCTACACCTTC.

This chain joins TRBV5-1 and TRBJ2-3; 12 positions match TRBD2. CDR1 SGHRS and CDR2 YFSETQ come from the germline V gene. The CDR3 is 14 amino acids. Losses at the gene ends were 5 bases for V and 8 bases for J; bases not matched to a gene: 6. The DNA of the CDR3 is TGCGCCAGCAGTTCCGGACTAGCGGGATCTACGCAGTATTTT. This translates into CASSSGLAGSTQYF.

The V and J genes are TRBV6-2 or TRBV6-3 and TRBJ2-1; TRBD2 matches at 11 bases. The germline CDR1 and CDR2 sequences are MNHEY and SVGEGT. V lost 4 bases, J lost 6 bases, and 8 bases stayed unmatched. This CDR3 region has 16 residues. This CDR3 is CASSSQPSGRTNEQFF. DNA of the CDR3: TGTGCCAGCAGTTCCCAACCTAGCGGGAGGACCAATGAGCAGTTCTTC.

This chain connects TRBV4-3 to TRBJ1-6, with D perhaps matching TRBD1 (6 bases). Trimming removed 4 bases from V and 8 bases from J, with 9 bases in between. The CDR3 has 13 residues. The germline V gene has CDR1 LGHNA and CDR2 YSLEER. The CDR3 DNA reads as TGCGCCAGCAGCCGGACAGCAGATTCACCCCTCCACTTT. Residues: CASSRTADSPLHF.

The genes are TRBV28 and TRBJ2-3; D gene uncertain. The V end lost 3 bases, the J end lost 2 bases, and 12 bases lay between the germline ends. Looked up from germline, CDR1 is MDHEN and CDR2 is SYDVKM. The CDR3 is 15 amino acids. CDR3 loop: CASSFGLDNTDTQYF. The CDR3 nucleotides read TGTGCCAGCAGTTTCGGCCTAGACAACACAGATACGCAGTATTTT.

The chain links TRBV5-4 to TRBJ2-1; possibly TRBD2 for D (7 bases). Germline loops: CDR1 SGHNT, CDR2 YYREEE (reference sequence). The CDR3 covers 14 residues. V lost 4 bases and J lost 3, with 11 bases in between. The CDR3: CASSGGADYNEQFF. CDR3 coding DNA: TGTGCCAGCAGCGGGGGGGCCGACTACAATGAGCAGTTCTTC.

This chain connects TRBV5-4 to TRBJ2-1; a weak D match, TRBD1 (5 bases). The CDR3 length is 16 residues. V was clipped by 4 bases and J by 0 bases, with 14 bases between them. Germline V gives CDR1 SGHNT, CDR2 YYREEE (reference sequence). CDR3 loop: CASSPTGQTSYNEQFF. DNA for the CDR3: TGTGCCAGCAGCCCAACCGGACAAACCTCCTACAATGAGCAGTTCTTC. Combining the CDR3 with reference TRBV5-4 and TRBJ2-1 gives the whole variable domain ETGVTQSPTHLIKTRGQQVTLRCSSQSGHNTVSWYQQALGQGPQFIFQYYREEENGRGNFPPRFSGLQFPNYSSELNVNALELDDSALYLCASSPTGQTSYNEQFFGPGTRLTVL.

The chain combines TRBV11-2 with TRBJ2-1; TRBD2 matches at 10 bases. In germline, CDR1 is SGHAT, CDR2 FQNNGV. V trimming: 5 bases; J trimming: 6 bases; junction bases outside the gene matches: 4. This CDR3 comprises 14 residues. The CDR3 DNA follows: TGTGCCAGCAGCGCCTCTAGCGGGAGCAATGAGCAGTTCTTC. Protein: CASSASSGSNEQFF.

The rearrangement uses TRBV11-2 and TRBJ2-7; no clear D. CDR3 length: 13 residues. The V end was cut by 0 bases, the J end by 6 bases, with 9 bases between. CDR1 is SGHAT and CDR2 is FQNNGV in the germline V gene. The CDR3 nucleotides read TGTGCCAGCAGCTTAGAGAGAATTGGCGAGCAGTACTTC. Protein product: CASSLERIGEQYF.

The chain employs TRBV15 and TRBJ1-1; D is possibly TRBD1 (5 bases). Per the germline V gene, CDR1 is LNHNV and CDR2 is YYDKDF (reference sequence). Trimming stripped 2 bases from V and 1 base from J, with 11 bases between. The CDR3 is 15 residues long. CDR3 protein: CATSRRPDTNTEAFF. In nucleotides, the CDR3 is TGTGCCACCAGCAGAAGGCCGGACACGAACACTGAAGCTTTCTTT.

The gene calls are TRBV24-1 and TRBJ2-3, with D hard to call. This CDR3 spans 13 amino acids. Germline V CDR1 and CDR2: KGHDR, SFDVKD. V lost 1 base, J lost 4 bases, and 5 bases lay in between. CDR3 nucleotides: TGTGCCACCAGTGATTTAGGCCCAGATACGCAGTATTTT. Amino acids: CATSDLGPDTQYF.

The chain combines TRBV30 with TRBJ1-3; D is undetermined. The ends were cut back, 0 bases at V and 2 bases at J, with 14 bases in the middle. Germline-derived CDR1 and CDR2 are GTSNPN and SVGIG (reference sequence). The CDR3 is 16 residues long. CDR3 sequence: CAWSVTPSGTGNTIYF. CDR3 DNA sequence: TGTGCCTGGAGTGTAACCCCGTCAGGAACTGGAAACACCATATATTTT.

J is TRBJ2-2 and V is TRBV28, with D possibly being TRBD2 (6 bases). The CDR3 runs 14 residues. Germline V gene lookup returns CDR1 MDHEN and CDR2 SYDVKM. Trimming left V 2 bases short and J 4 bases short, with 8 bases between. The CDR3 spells CASSLGGSTGELFF. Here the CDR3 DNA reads TGTGCCAGCAGTTTAGGGGGGAGCACCGGGGAGCTGTTTTTT.

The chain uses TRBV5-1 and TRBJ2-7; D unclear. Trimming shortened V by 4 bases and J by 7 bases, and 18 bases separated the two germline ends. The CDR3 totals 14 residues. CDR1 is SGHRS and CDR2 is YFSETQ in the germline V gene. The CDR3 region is CASSTTGPMQEQYF. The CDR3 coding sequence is TGCGCCAGCAGCACGACCGGACCCATGCAGGAGCAGTACTTC.